This T cell receptor beta chain derives from a study of vaccination effects on CD4 cells after COVID-19. Across the study: Post-vaccine sampling occurred a median 72 days after the second dose.

Cells that had been cultured for approximately ten days were the source of isolated CD4+ T cells. Participants were vaccinated with two doses of either the BNT162b2 or mRNA-1273 vaccine. Only in-frame clones appear in the TCRdb table, and some are missing; sequencing was by immunoSEQ multiplex PCR. The profile shows 72,000 or so clones, 74% of them singletons. Notes on this clone: Its antigen is still unknown.

The junction had 8 bases not matched to a gene; V was cut back by 6 bases and J by 15 bases. The CDR3 is made up of 12 amino acids. Germline V gives CDR1 MNHNY, CDR2 SVGAGI (reference sequence). The chain is built from TRBV6-6 and TRBJ2-1, with TRBD1 identical over 10 bases. The TCR was taken from a human donor who received a COVID-19 vaccine. The input for sequencing was CD4+ T cells from PBMCs cultured without peptide, taken after COVID-19 vaccination. The DNA of the CDR3 is TGTGCCAGCAGGAAAGCAGGACAGGGGGGGTTCTTC. As protein: CASRKAGQGGFF.